Following are 24 T cell receptor beta chains from one sample sequenced in a study of T cells after yellow fever vaccination. TCRdb reanalysed the 5' RACE reads using MiXCR and keeps one entry per CDR3 protein. Here the sample spans a few hundred thousand distinct CDR3 sequences, under 15% being singletons. The sample was CD4+ T cells sorted from PBMCs, taken 15 days after the yellow fever booster vaccination. The source is a man in his late teens or twenties who received the YFV17D yellow fever vaccine.

This chain links TRBV7-2 with TRBJ1-2; the D gene is possibly TRBD1 (5 bases). CDR3 size: 14 residues. The germline CDR1 and CDR2 sequences are SGHTA and FQGNSA. V lost 0 bases to trimming and J lost 3 bases, with 8 bases between them. Written as DNA, the CDR3 is TGTGCCAGCAGCTTAGCTCAGGGAGACTATGGCTACACCTTC. It specifies CASSLAQGDYGYTF.

This clonotype showed up just a few times. The V gene is TRBV2, the J gene TRBJ1-2; perhaps TRBD1 as D (6 bases). CDR1 SNHLY and CDR2 FYNNEI come from the germline V gene. V was shortened by 7 bases and J by 7 bases, with 16 bases between the two germline ends. The CDR3 loop spans 13 amino acids. The DNA for the CDR3 is TGTGCCAGCAAGGGGACCGGGGGCAGTGGCTACACCTTC. This encodes CASKGTGGSGYTF.

This clonotype showed up many times. CDR3 region: CASSLIWGRWAVLTF. The CDR3 DNA reads as TGTGCCAGCAGTTTGATCTGGGGGCGGTGGGCCGTCCTGACTTTC. The V gene is TRBV12-3 or TRBV12-4, the J gene TRBJ2-6; D might be TRBD1 (6 bases). This CDR3 has 15 residues. Trimming shortened V by 3 bases and J by 12 bases, and 18 bases separated the two germline ends.

This clonotype was seen a handful of times. The V and J genes are TRBV12-3 or TRBV12-4 and TRBJ1-5, with D unclear. This CDR3 region has 14 residues. V dropped 2 bases and J dropped 6 bases, with 11 bases sitting between them. CDR3 region: CASSLWGAPQPQHF. DNA of the CDR3: TGTGCCAGCAGTTTATGGGGTGCCCCTCAGCCCCAGCATTTT.

This clonotype has only a few counts. The CDR3: CATSDEAETQYF. The DNA of the CDR3 is TGTGCCACCAGTGACGAAGCAGAGACCCAGTACTTC. This chain links TRBV24-1 with TRBJ2-5; D remains ambiguous. The V gene's germline CDR1 is KGHDR and CDR2 SFDVKD. Deletions cut 4 bases from V and 4 bases from J, with 6 bases between. CDR3 length: 12 amino acids.

The rearrangement joins TRBV15 to TRBJ2-3; 14 positions match TRBD2. CDR3 length: 17 residues. V lost 1 base, J lost 8 bases, and 8 bases stayed unmatched. CDR1 is LNHNV, CDR2 YYDKDF, per germline (reference sequence). In DNA form, the CDR3 reads TGTGCCACCAGCAGAGCCCGACTAGCGGGGGGGCACGGTACGCAGTATTTT. Residues: CATSRARLAGGHGTQYF.

This clonotype has a handful of counts. This chain connects TRBV4-3 to TRBJ2-1, with D possibly matching TRBD2 (6 bases). Germline CDR1 and CDR2: LGHNA and YSLEER. The CDR3 is 17 amino acids. V was cut by 0 bases and J by 1 base, with 13 bases left in between. As DNA, the CDR3 is TGCGCCAGCAGCCAAGATCGGGCGGGGAGTTCCTACAATGAGCAGTTCTTC. Translation: CASSQDRAGSSYNEQFF.

This clonotype was picked up one time. The chain joins TRBV15 to TRBJ1-6; D gene uncertain. CDR3 length: 16 residues. V lost 3 bases and J lost 10, with 19 bases in between. Germline V gene data show CDR1 as LNHNV and CDR2 as YYDKDF (reference sequence). The chain's CDR3 is CATSSGKRRGPSPLHF. CDR3 coding DNA: TGTGCCACCAGCAGCGGTAAGCGCCGAGGACCCTCACCCCTCCACTTT.

The chain employs TRBV7-9 and TRBJ1-2, with unresolved D. CDR3 length equals 13 residues. Germline loops: CDR1 SEHNR, CDR2 FQNEAQ (reference sequence). V gave up 5 bases and J gave up 1 base, with 8 bases separating them. Here the CDR3 DNA reads TGTGCCAGCAGCCCCCCGGTTAACTATGGCTACACCTTC. Its translation is CASSPPVNYGYTF. The complete variable domain, with remaining parts taken from reference TRBV7-9 and TRBJ1-2, reads DTGVSQNPRHKITKRGQNVTFRCDPISEHNRLYWYRQTLGQGPEFLTYFQNEAQLEKSRLLSDRFSAERPKGSFSTLEIQRTEQGDSAMYLCASSPPVNYGYTFGSGTRLTVV.

This clonotype was seen more than once but under ten times. This chain links TRBV18 with TRBJ2-3; a possible D gene is TRBD2 (7 bases). The CDR3 is made up of 14 amino acids. V was shortened by 10 bases and J by 4 bases, with 18 bases between the two germline ends. Germline V gene data show CDR1 as KGHSH and CDR2 as LQKENI. The DNA of the CDR3 is TGTGCCACAAACAGGGCTAGCGGCGCAGATACGCAGTATTTT. Translating gives CATNRASGADTQYF.

This clonotype was found many times. V and J are TRBV10-2 and TRBJ1-6; D unresolved. V was trimmed by 4 bases and J by 0 bases, leaving 13 bases between them. The CDR3 loop spans 17 amino acids. The V gene's germline CDR1 is WSHSY and CDR2 SAAADI. CDR3 in DNA: TGCGCCAGCAGTGGGCCGACGGGAAGCTCCTATAATTCACCCCTCCACTTT. Residues: CASSGPTGSSYNSPLHF.

This clonotype was detected only a few times. The chain employs TRBV4-3 and TRBJ2-3; D is unresolved. CDR1 is LGHNA, CDR2 YSLEER, per germline. V lost 5 bases to trimming and J lost 0 bases, with 12 bases between them. CDR3 size: 15 residues. CDR3: CASSYNAPSTDTQYF. CDR3 coding DNA: TGCGCCAGCAGCTATAATGCACCAAGCACAGATACGCAGTATTTT.

This clonotype has ten or more counts. V usage is TRBV19 and J usage is TRBJ1-6; D not certain. Deletions cut 7 bases from V and 2 bases from J, with 6 bases between. The CDR3 runs 13 residues. Germline V CDR1 and CDR2: LNHDA, SQIVND (reference sequence). CDR3 amino acids: CASNRAYNSPLHF. For the CDR3, the DNA is TGTGCCAGTAACCGAGCCTATAATTCACCCCTCCACTTT.

This clonotype showed up many times. This rearrangement joins TRBV7-2 to TRBJ2-3; 8 bases agree with TRBD2. Trimming cost V 10 bases and J 3 bases; bases outside gene matches: 9. Per the germline V gene, CDR1 is SGHTA and CDR2 is FQGNSA. This CDR3 contains 14 residues. The CDR3 DNA follows: TGTGCCACGGTCCCGGGACTAGTTACAGATACGCAGTATTTT. As protein: CATVPGLVTDTQYF.

This clonotype has just a few counts. The rearrangement links TRBV20-1 to TRBJ1-3; 8 bases align to TRBD1. There are 14 residues in the CDR3. Trimming at V came to 3 bases and at J to 0 bases, leaving 1 base not matched to a gene. In germline, CDR1 is DFQATT, CDR2 SNEGSKA (reference sequence). CDR3 DNA: TGCAGTGCTAGGGACAGGGTCTCTGGAAACACCATATATTTT. Translated, it gives CSARDRVSGNTIYF.

This clonotype showed up just once. This may come from a read error, since a much larger clone is one base off. CDR3 amino acids: CTSSLAGSDPNTIYF. For the CDR3, the DNA is TGTACCAGCAGCTTAGCCGGGTCGGATCCAAACACCATATATTTT. The chain has TRBV7-6 and TRBJ1-3; no clear D. CDR1 is SGHVS, CDR2 FNYEAQ, per germline. The CDR3 runs to 15 residues. Full variable domain (outside the CDR3, taken from reference TRBV7-6 and TRBJ1-3): GAGVSQSPRYKVTKRGQDVALRCDPISGHVSLYWYRQALGQGPEFLTYFNYEAQQDKSGLPNDRFSAERPEGSISTLTIQRTEQRDSAMYRCTSSLAGSDPNTIYFGEGSWLTVV.

This clonotype has a handful of counts. This chain uses TRBV5-5 with TRBJ1-3, with 9 positions matching TRBD1. CDR3 size: 15 residues. The germline gives CDR1 SGHKS, CDR2 YYEKEE (reference sequence). Trimming at V came to 2 bases and at J to 3 bases, leaving 3 bases not matched to a gene. CDR3 coding DNA: TGTGCCAGCAGCTTCACAGGGGGCTTTGGAAACACCATATATTTT. This sequence encodes CASSFTGGFGNTIYF.

This clonotype was detected a few times. The chain employs TRBV11-1 and TRBJ2-2; D perhaps matches TRBD1 (6 bases). V was cut by 3 bases and J by 3 bases, with 20 bases left in between. Germline lookup yields CDR1 SGHAT and CDR2 FQDESV (reference sequence). The CDR3 totals 18 residues. CDR3 in amino acids: CASSFPDAQGEDTGELFF. In nucleotides, the CDR3 is TGTGCCAGCAGCTTTCCAGACGCACAGGGCGAGGACACCGGGGAGCTGTTTTTT.

This clonotype was observed a handful of times. The chain carries TRBV5-1 and TRBJ2-7, with D maybe TRBD2 (6 bases). V shed 0 bases and J shed 2 bases, with 12 bases lying between them. Germline V gives CDR1 SGHRS, CDR2 YFSETQ. This CDR3 is 15 amino acids long. The CDR3 DNA reads TGCGCCAGCAGCTTGGCTGCGGGGCAACCCTACGAGCAGTACTTC. The encoded protein is CASSLAAGQPYEQYF.

This clonotype appeared many times. The chain has TRBV9 and TRBJ1-5; D possibly corresponds to TRBD1 (5 bases). Germline-derived CDR1 and CDR2 are SGDLS and YYNGEE. The CDR3 extends over 15 amino acids. Trimming removed 0 bases at V and 0 bases at J, with 7 bases between. This CDR3 reads CASSVEGSSNQPQHF. The CDR3 nucleotides read TGTGCCAGCAGCGTAGAGGGGAGTAGCAATCAGCCCCAGCATTTT.

In DNA form, the CDR3 reads TGCGCCAGCAGCCCGACCACTCAACACGCTGAAGCTTTCTTT. Residues: CASSPTTQHAEAFF. The rearrangement uses TRBV5-1 and TRBJ1-1; no reliable D call. CDR3 length: 14 amino acids. Trimming cost V 4 bases and J 6 bases, with 16 bases left between them. Germline CDR1 is SGHRS and CDR2 is YFSETQ.

This clonotype was seen a handful of times. The CDR3 nucleotides are TGCGCCAGCAGCTTGGGAGGGGCTGGAAACACCATATATTTT. Protein product: CASSLGGAGNTIYF. The V and J genes are TRBV5-1 and TRBJ1-3; tentative D call: TRBD1 (5 bases). The CDR3 is made up of 14 amino acids. CDR1 SGHRS and CDR2 YFSETQ come from the germline V gene. The germline V and J ends were trimmed by 0 bases and 2 bases, with 6 bases remaining between them. Full variable domain (rest looked up from reference TRBV5-1 and TRBJ1-3): KAGVTQTPRYLIKTRGQQVTLSCSPISGHRSVSWYQQTPGQGLQFLFEYFSETQRNKGNFPGRFSGRQFSNSRSEMNVSTLELGDSALYLCASSLGGAGNTIYFGEGSWLTVV.

This clonotype appeared a few times. The genes are TRBV6-2 or TRBV6-3 and TRBJ2-3; possibly TRBD2 for D (7 bases). The germline V gene encodes CDR1 MNHEY and CDR2 SVGEGT. Trimming shortened V by 7 bases and J by 2 bases, and 22 bases separated the two germline ends. CDR3 length equals 17 residues. The CDR3 sequence: CASTPGGARGFTDTQYF. CDR3 nucleotide sequence: TGTGCCAGCACTCCGGGGGGCGCAAGGGGCTTCACAGATACGCAGTATTTT.

The table lists this clonotype with a few counts. The rearrangement joins TRBV6-6 to TRBJ1-2, with D uncertain. In germline, CDR1 is MNHNY, CDR2 SVGAGI (reference sequence). Trimming left V 6 bases short and J 5 bases short, with 16 bases between. The CDR3 covers 14 residues. The CDR3 sequence is CASRTAGDGYGYTF. CDR3 bases: TGTGCCAGCAGGACTGCCGGGGATGGTTATGGCTACACCTTC.